This T cell receptor beta chain was found in a study of blood T cell repertoires in COVID-19. TCRdb's copy holds only in-frame clones and misses some; the assay was immunoSEQ multiplex PCR. The repertoire consists of some 250,000 clones, with roughly 91% occurring once and the leading ten covering roughly 4%. The CDR3 contains 15 residues. Deletions cut 6 bases from V and 0 bases from J, with 14 bases between. CDR1 and CDR2 (germline): MGHRA, YSYEKL. This receptor was identified in a woman in her twenties or thirties with acute COVID-19. The chain links TRBV4-1 to TRBJ1-1; weak D call: TRBD1 (6 bases). Sample: PBMCs or T cells enriched from blood (not recorded which). CDR3 nucleotide sequence: TGCGCCAGCAGAAGTTCCCAGGGGTTGAACACTGAAGCTTTCTTT. It codes for CASRSSQGLNTEAFF.